What follows describes a single T cell receptor (beta chain). TCRdb's copy holds only in-frame clones and misses some; the assay was immunoSEQ multiplex PCR. The sample has about 68,000 clones; about 83% are singletons. Germline V gene data show CDR1 as KGHSH and CDR2 as LQKENI. This CDR3 is 14 amino acids long. Trimming removed 3 bases from V and 1 base from J, with 6 bases in between. The data were taken from a study of control samples from healthy donors and cancer patients. This TCR came from a man in his 60s in good health. The specimen sequenced was blood. J is TRBJ2-2 and V is TRBV18, with D unresolved. In DNA form, the CDR3 reads TGTGCCAGCTCACCGCCAGGGAACACCGGGGAGCTGTTTTTT. Translation: CASSPPGNTGELFF. The whole variable domain, remainder taken from reference TRBV18 and TRBJ2-2, is NAGVMQNPRHLVRRRGQEARLRCSPMKGHSHVYWYRQLPEEGLKFMVYLQKENIIDESGMPKERFSAEFPKEGPSILRIQQVVRGDSAAYFCASSPPGNTGELFFGEGSRLTVL.